Below, one T cell receptor beta chain is given with its context. One end of the junction varies from germline; a read error may be responsible. Germline CDR1 SGHRS, CDR2 YFSETQ. CDR3 length equals 20 residues. This sample is part of a study of OX40 agonist ivuxolimab in advanced cancers. The assay was immunoSEQ multiplex PCR, and TCRdb's table has in-frame clones only and misses some. The sample shows approximately 62,000 clones, about nine tenths of them seen only once. The sample in question was CD4+ or CD8+ T cells sorted from blood, obtained in a trial of the OX40 agonist ivuxolimab. The source is an adult with an advanced solid tumor such as melanoma, head and neck, liver or kidney cancer. The chain combines TRBV5-1 with TRBJ2-5; D possibly matches TRBD1 or TRBD2 (5 bases each). CDR3 loop: CASNLPGPGQKKLTQETQYF. The CDR3 coding sequence is TGCGCCAGCAACTTGCCGGGCCCGGGGCAGAAAAAACTCACGCAAGAGACCCAGTACTTC.